The present T cell receptor (beta chain) was sequenced within a study of beta chain features in type 1 diabetes. All of the isolated RNA was reverse transcribed, so expressed TCRB transcripts were sequenced. Sequencing used immunoSEQ multiplex PCR; TCRdb keeps in-frame clones, though not all of them. The data hold 850,000 to 900,000 clones, with 15% to 20% observed a single time. Isolation of CD4+ naive, central memory, regulatory and stem cell-like memory cells was achieved by sorting via CD45RO/CCR7/CD25/CD127/CD95/CD27. Purities over 98% were achieved in all sorted populations. V lost 2 bases and J lost 4, with 13 bases in between. CDR1 and CDR2 from the germline V gene are SGDLS and YYNGEE. The CDR3 is 15 residues long. This clone has a handful of counts.

The receptor was isolated from a woman between 18 and 30 years old in good health. Sequenced material: naive CD4+ T cells from blood. V and J are TRBV9 and TRBJ2-1; perhaps TRBD2 as D (6 bases). CDR3 in amino acids: CASSVTGEGYNEQFF. CDR3 DNA sequence: TGTGCCAGCAGCGTCACGGGAGAGGGTTACAATGAGCAGTTCTTC. The complete variable domain, with remaining parts taken from reference TRBV9 and TRBJ2-1, reads DSGVTQTPKHLITATGQRVTLRCSPRSGDLSVYWYQQSLDQGLQFLIQYYNGEERAKGNILERFSAQQFPDLHSELNLSSLELGDSALYFCASSVTGEGYNEQFFGPGTRLTVL.